This T cell receptor (beta chain) was captured by sequencing in a study of cytomegalovirus exposure and HLA in healthy donors. V was pared by 5 bases and J by 12 bases, with 14 bases between. CDR1 is GTSNPN and CDR2 is SVGIG in the germline V gene (reference sequence). The CDR3 consists of 12 residues. PCR employed 60 Vbeta and 13 Jbeta primers. The method was immunoSEQ multiplex PCR; TCRdb's version includes in-frame clones alone and lacks a portion of them. The sample contains some 150,000 clones, roughly three quarters of which appear only once. Worth noting for this clone: Its cognate antigen is unknown.

General observations from the study: Across donors, most TCRs were seen rarely, yet some public ones were widespread. The authors excluded some V segments, including TRBV6-2 and TRBV6-3, as indistinguishable.

Sequencing was performed on PBMCs. This TCR came from a middle-aged woman in good health and CMV-seropositive. The chain recombines TRBV30 with TRBJ1-6, with TRBD1 as a possible D gene (5 bases). CDR3 protein: CAWGHLRVPLHF. DNA of the CDR3: TGTGCCTGGGGACATTTAAGAGTACCCCTCCACTTT.